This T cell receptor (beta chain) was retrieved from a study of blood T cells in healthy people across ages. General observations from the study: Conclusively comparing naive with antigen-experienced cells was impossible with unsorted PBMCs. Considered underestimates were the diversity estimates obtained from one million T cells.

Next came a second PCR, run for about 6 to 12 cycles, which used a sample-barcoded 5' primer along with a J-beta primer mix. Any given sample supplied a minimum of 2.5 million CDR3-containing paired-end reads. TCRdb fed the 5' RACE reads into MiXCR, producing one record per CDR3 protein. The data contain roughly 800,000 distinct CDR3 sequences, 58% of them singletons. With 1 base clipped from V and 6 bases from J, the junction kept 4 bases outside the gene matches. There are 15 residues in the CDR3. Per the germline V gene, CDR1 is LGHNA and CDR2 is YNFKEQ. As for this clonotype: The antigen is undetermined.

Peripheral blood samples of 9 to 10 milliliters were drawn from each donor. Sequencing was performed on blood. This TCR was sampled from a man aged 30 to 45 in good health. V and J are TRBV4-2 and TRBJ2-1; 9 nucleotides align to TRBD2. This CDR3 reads CASSQASGGSNEQFF. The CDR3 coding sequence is TGTGCCAGCAGCCAAGCCAGCGGGGGGAGCAATGAGCAGTTCTTC.